The 17 T cell receptor beta chains listed next were all sequenced from one sample in a study of blood T cell repertoires in COVID-19. Produced via immunoSEQ multiplex PCR; TCRdb's table is partial and in-frame only. The data contain 45,000 to 55,000 clones, just over 85% of them seen just once; the ten biggest clones take up around 27%. Sequencing input: peripheral blood. The receptors were gathered from a human donor in a cohort sampled during active COVID-19.

The V gene is TRBV7-9, the J gene TRBJ1-2, with TRBD1 identical over 7 bases. The CDR3 has 13 residues. V lost 5 bases to trimming and J lost 4 bases; unmatched junction nucleotides: 4. In germline, CDR1 is SEHNR, CDR2 FQNEAQ (reference sequence). The DNA for the CDR3 is TGTGCCAGCAGCCCGGGACAGATCTATGGCTACACCTTC. Translated, it gives CASSPGQIYGYTF.

This clone showed up just a few times. The chain employs TRBV10-2 and TRBJ2-5; 7 bases map to TRBD1. J gave up 4 bases and V 10 bases, and 6 bases lay outside the gene matches. Germline V CDR1 and CDR2: WSHSY, SAAADI. CDR3 length: 12 amino acids. CDR3 DNA sequence: TGCGCCACCTCCAGGGGGAGAGAGACCCAGTACTTC. It yields the protein CATSRGRETQYF.

A few counts support this clone. This sequence joins TRBV18 and TRBJ2-1, with 9 bases fitting TRBD2. V lost 6 bases, J lost 3 bases, and 9 bases stayed unmatched. This CDR3 region has 16 residues. CDR1 and CDR2 (germline): KGHSH, LQKENI. CDR3 loop: CASSPRLAEIYNEQFF. The DNA for the CDR3 is TGTGCCAGCTCTCCCAGACTAGCGGAGATCTACAATGAGCAGTTCTTC.

The CDR3 bases are TGTGCCAGTAATCCGGCAGGGCCTCCCCCTAACTATGGCTACACCTTC. This translates into CASNPAGPPPNYGYTF. The chain combines TRBV19 with TRBJ1-2; possibly TRBD1 for D (5 bases). The V gene lost 7 bases and the J gene lost 0 bases, with 18 bases spanning the gap. CDR1 is LNHDA, CDR2 SQIVND, per germline (reference sequence). The CDR3 has 16 residues.

The chain employs TRBV10-3 and TRBJ2-5; 11 nucleotides match TRBD1. The CDR3 runs 17 residues. Germline lookup yields CDR1 ENHRY and CDR2 SYGVKD. The V segment lost 2 bases and the J segment 5 bases; nucleotides outside the gene matches: 10. CDR3 sequence reads: CAISEDRTGGLGETQYF. The CDR3 DNA is TGTGCCATCAGTGAGGATAGGACAGGGGGCCTCGGGGAGACCCAGTACTTC.

The chain is built from TRBV27 and TRBJ2-1; the D gene is possibly TRBD2 (5 bases). Trimming took 8 bases from V and 6 from J, leaving 23 bases between them. Germline V lookup: CDR1 MNHEY, CDR2 SMNVEV (reference sequence). This CDR3 has 16 amino acids. The CDR3 is CASSLSEGWDVNEQFF. The CDR3, as DNA: TGTGCCAGCTCCTTAAGTGAGGGATGGGATGTCAATGAGCAGTTCTTC.

This clone was observed a few times. J is TRBJ1-5 and V is TRBV3-1 (or the pseudogene TRBV3-2), with D possibly being TRBD1 (5 bases). Germline-derived CDR1 and CDR2 are LGHDT and YNNKEL (reference sequence). V was cut by 4 bases and J by 6 bases, with 10 bases left in between. The CDR3 spans 13 residues. CDR3 sequence (DNA): TGTGCCAGCAGCCGGGAAGGGGTTCAGCCCCAGCATTTT. This sequence encodes CASSREGVQPQHF.

V usage is TRBV18 and J usage is TRBJ2-1; TRBD2 matches 9 bases. Germline CDR1 KGHSH, CDR2 LQKENI. The CDR3 spans 15 residues. The V gene end was trimmed by 6 bases and the J gene end by 0 bases; junction bases not matched to a gene: 3. The CDR3 nucleotides are TGTGCCAGCTCGTCGACTAGCGGCTCCTACAATGAGCAGTTCTTC. Translation: CASSSTSGSYNEQFF. Full variable domain (missing parts from reference TRBV18 and TRBJ2-1): NAGVMQNPRHLVRRRGQEARLRCSPMKGHSHVYWYRQLPEEGLKFMVYLQKENIIDESGMPKERFSAEFPKEGPSILRIQQVVRGDSAAYFCASSSTSGSYNEQFFGPGTRLTVL.

The genes are TRBV28 and TRBJ2-5; TRBD2 might be the D (5 bases). CDR1 and CDR2 from the germline V gene are MDHEN and SYDVKM. The V and J ends lost 4 bases and 4 bases respectively, with 7 bases between them. CDR3 length: 12 residues. The CDR3 region is CASSSGGETQYF. CDR3 bases: TGTGCCAGCAGTTCAGGAGGAGAGACCCAGTACTTC.

The chain employs TRBV5-4 and TRBJ1-1, with 7 bases lining up with TRBD1. Germline V gene sequence: CDR1 SGHNT, CDR2 YYREEE (reference sequence). V was pared by 4 bases and J by 8 bases, with 5 bases of the junction left unmatched. This CDR3 region has 12 residues. The CDR3 DNA reads TGTGCCAGCAGCCCGTGGACAGGAGAAGCTTTCTTT. Translating it yields CASSPWTGEAFF.

This chain uses TRBV28 with TRBJ1-4; TRBD1 agrees at 9 bases. With 6 bases clipped from V and 1 base from J, the junction kept 6 bases outside the gene matches. This CDR3 comprises 16 residues. Germline V gene data show CDR1 as MDHEN and CDR2 as SYDVKM. For the CDR3, the DNA is TGTGCCAGCAGGACGGGACAGGGTGTAACTAATGAAAAACTGTTTTTT. Translated: CASRTGQGVTNEKLFF.

The chain carries TRBV6-5 and TRBJ1-5, with a weak D call TRBD1 (5 bases). Trimming shortened V by 2 bases and J by 7 bases, and 9 bases separated the two germline ends. The CDR3 length is 13 residues. CDR1 is MNHEY, CDR2 SVGAGI, per germline. In DNA, the CDR3 is TGTGCCAGCAGTTACAGGGGTGGACAGCCCCAGCATTTT. Protein product: CASSYRGGQPQHF.

The CDR3 here is CASRPRTVSNYGYTF. As DNA, the CDR3 is TGTGCCAGCAGACCAAGGACAGTTTCCAACTATGGCTACACCTTC. The rearrangement links TRBV6-5 to TRBJ1-2; possibly TRBD1 for D (6 bases). The CDR3 is 15 amino acids. Germline V gene data show CDR1 as MNHEY and CDR2 as SVGAGI. V was trimmed by 6 bases and J by 2 bases, leaving 16 bases between them.

The chain uses TRBV29-1 and TRBJ1-3; D gene ambiguous. Germline values: CDR1 SQVTM, CDR2 ANQGSEA. This CDR3 is 12 amino acids long. Between the trimmed V and J ends, which lost 3 bases and 1 base, there was a span of 4 bases. The CDR3 region is CSVDSSGNTIYF. CDR3 sequence (DNA): TGCAGCGTTGATTCTTCTGGAAACACCATATATTTT.

The genes are TRBV5-1 and TRBJ1-2; D is perhaps TRBD1 (5 bases). The CDR3 length is 13 residues. With 5 bases removed from V and 8 bases from J, the gap between germline ends came to 16 bases. Germline V lookup: CDR1 SGHRS, CDR2 YFSETQ. The CDR3 is CASRPGDREGYTF. Written as DNA, the CDR3 is TGCGCCAGCAGACCTGGGGACCGGGAGGGCTACACCTTC.

The rearrangement joins TRBV18 to TRBJ2-3; weak D call: TRBD1 (5 bases). Germline values: CDR1 KGHSH, CDR2 LQKENI. The V end was cut by 2 bases, the J end by 0 bases, with 15 bases between. The CDR3 contains 17 residues. CDR3 DNA: TGTGCCAGCTCACCAAAGTCGCAGGGAACTAGCACAGATACGCAGTATTTT. Translating it yields CASSPKSQGTSTDTQYF.

The chain combines TRBV18 with TRBJ2-7, with 12 bases identical to TRBD2. The CDR3 contains 16 residues. The V and J ends lost 3 bases and 0 bases, in that order; junction bases with no gene match: 3. In germline, CDR1 is KGHSH, CDR2 LQKENI. CDR3 protein: CASSPGTSGHSYEQYF. In DNA, the CDR3 is TGTGCCAGCTCACCCGGGACTAGCGGGCACTCCTACGAGCAGTACTTC.